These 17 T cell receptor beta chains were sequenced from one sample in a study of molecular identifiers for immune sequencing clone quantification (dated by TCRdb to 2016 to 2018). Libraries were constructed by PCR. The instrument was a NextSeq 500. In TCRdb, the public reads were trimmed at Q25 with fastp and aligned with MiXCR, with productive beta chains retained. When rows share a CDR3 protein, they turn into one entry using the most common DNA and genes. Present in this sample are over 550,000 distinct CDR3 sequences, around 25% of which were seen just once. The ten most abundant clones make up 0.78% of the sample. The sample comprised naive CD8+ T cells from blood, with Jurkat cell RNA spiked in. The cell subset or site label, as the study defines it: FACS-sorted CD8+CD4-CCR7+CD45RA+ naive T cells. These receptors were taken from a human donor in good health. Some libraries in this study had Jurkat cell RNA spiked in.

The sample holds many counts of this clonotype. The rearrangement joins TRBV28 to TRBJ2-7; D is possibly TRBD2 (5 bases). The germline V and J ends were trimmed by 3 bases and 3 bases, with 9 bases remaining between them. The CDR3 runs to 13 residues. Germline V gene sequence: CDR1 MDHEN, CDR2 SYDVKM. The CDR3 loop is CASSLVGDYEQYF. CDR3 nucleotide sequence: TGTGCCAGCAGTTTGGTGGGAGACTACGAGCAGTACTTC. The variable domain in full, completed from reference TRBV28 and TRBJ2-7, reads DVKVTQSSRYLVKRTGEKVFLECVQDMDHENMFWYRQDPGLGLRLIYFSYDVKMKEKGDIPEGYSVSREKKERFSLILESASTNQTSMYLCASSLVGDYEQYFGPGTRLTVT.

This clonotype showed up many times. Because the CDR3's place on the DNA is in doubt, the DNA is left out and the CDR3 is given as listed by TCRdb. CDR3 amino acids: CASSLVSGPDRLNF. The rearrangement uses TRBV7-9 and TRBJ2-7; the D segment call TRBD1 is taken from the table without a DNA check. The germline V gene has CDR1 SEHNR and CDR2 FQNEAQ (reference sequence). The CDR3 has 14 residues if both end residues are counted.

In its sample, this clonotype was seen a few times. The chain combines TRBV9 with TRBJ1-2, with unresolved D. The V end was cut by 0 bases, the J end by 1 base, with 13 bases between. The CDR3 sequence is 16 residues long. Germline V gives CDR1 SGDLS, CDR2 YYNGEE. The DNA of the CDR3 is TGTGCCAGCAGCGTAGGAGGCGGCAGGAGTAACTATGGCTACACCTTC. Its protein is CASSVGGGRSNYGYTF. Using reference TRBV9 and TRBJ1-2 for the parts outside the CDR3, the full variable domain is DSGVTQTPKHLITATGQRVTLRCSPRSGDLSVYWYQQSLDQGLQFLIQYYNGEERAKGNILERFSAQQFPDLHSELNLSSLELGDSALYFCASSVGGGRSNYGYTFGSGTRLTVV.

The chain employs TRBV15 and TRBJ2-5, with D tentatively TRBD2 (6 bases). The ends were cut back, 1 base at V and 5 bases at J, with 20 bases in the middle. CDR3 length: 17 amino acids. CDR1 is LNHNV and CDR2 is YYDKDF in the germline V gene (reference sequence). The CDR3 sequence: CATSRGDGGGEIETQYF. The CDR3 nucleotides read TGTGCCACCAGCAGAGGAGACGGGGGTGGGGAGATTGAGACCCAGTACTTC.

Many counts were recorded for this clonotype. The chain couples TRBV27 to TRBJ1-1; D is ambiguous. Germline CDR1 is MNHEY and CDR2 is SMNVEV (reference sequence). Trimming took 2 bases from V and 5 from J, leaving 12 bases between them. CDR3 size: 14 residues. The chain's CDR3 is CASSLGNSVTEAFF. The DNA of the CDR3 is TGTGCCAGCAGTTTAGGAAATTCGGTTACTGAAGCTTTCTTT.

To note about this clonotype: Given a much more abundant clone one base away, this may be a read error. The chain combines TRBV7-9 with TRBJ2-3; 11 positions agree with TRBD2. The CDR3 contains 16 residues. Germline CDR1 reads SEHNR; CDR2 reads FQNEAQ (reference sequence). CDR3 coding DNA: TGTGCCAGCAGCTTACTACTAGCGGGAGCCTCAGATATGCAGTATTTT. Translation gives CASSLLLAGASDMQYF. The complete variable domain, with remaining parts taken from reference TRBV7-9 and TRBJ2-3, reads DTGVSQNPRHKITKRGQNVTFRCDPISEHNRLYWYRQTLGQGPEFLTYFQNEAQLEKSRLLSDRFSAERPKGSFSTLEIQRTEQGDSAMYLCASSLLLAGASDMQYFGPGTRLTVL.

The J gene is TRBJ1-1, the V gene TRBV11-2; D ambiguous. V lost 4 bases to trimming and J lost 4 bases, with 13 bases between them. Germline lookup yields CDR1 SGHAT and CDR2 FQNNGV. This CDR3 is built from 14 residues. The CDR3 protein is CASSSPRVGTEAFF. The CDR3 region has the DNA TGTGCCAGCAGCTCCCCCCGGGTAGGCACTGAAGCTTTCTTT.

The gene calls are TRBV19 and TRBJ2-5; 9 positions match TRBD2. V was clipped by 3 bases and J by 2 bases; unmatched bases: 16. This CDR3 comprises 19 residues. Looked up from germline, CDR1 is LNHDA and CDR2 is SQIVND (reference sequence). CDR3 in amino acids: CASSISGGRAAMWQETQYF. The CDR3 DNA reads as TGTGCCAGTAGTATTTCTGGCGGGAGGGCCGCGATGTGGCAAGAGACCCAGTACTTC.

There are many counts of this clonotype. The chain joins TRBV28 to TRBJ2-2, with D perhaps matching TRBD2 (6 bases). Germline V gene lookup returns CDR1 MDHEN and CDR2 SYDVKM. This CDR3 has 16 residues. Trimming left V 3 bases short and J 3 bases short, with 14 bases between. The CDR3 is CASSFRDPGDTGELFF. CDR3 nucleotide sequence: TGTGCCAGCAGTTTCCGGGATCCGGGGGACACCGGGGAGCTGTTTTTT.

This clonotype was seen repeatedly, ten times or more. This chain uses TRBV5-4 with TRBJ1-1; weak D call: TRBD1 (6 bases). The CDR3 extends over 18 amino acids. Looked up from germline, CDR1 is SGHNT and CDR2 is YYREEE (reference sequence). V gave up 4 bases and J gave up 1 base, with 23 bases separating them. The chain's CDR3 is CASSVVGGATGSNTEAFF. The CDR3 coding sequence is TGTGCCAGCAGCGTTGTTGGGGGCGCTACAGGGTCGAACACTGAAGCTTTCTTT.

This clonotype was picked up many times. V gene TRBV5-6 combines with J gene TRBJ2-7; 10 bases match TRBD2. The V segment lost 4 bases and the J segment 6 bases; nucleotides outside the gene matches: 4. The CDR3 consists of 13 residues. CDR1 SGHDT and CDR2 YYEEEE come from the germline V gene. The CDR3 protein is CASSPRTSGEQYF. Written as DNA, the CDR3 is TGTGCCAGCAGCCCGAGGACTAGCGGCGAGCAGTACTTC.

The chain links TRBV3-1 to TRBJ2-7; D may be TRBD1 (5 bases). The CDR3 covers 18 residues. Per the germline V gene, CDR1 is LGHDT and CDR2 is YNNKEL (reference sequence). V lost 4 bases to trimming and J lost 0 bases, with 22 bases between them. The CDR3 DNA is TGTGCCAGCAGCCGATTCGACAGTTCCCCGACGTTCTCCTACGAGCAGTACTTC. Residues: CASSRFDSSPTFSYEQYF.

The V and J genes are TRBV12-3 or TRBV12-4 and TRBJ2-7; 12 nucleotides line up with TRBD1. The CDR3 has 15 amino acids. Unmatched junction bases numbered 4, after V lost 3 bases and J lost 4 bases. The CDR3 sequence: CASSFGTGGGYEQYF. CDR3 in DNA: TGTGCCAGCAGTTTTGGGACAGGGGGCGGTTACGAGCAGTACTTC.

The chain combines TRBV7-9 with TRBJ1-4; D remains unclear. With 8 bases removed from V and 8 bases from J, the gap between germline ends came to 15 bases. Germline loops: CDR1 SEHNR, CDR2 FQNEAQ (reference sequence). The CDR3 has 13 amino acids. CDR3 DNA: TGTGCCAGCGGCGACCAGAACGCAGAAAAACTGTTTTTT. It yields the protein CASGDQNAEKLFF.

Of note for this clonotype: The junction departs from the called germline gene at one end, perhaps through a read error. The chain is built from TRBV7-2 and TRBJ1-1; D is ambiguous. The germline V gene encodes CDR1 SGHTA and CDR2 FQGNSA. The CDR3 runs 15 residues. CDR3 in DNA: TGTGCCAGCAGCTTAGCGCATCCCTTGAACACTGTAGCTTTCTTT. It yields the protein CASSLAHPLNTVAFF.

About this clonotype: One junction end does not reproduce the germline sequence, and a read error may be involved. The CDR3, as DNA: TGCGCCAGCAGGTCGGGACCTAGCACAGATACGCAGTGTTTT. Translated, it gives CASRSGPSTDTQCF. J is TRBJ2-3 and V is TRBV10-1; D could derive from TRBD1 or TRBD2 (5 bases each). From germline, CDR1 is WNHNN and CDR2 SYGVQD (reference sequence). CDR3 length equals 14 residues.

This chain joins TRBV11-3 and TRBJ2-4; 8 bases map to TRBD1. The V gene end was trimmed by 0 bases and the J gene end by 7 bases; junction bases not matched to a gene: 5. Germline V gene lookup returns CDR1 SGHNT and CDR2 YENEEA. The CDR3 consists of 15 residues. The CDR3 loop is CASSLESGGFNIQYF. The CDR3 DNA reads TGTGCCAGCAGCTTAGAGTCAGGGGGCTTCAACATTCAGTACTTC.